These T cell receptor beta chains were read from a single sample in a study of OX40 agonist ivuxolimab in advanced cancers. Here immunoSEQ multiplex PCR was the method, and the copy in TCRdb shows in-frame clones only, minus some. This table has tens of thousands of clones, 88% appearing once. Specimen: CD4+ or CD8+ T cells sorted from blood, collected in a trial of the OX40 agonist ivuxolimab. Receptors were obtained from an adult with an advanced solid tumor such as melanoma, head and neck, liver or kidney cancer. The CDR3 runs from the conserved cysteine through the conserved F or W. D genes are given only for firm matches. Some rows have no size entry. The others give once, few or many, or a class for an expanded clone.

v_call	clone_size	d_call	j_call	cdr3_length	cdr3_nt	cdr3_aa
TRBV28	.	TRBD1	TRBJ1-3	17	TGTGCCAGCAGTTTAGGCGCCCCGGGACAGGTTGGAAACACCATATATTTT	CASSLGAPGQVGNTIYF
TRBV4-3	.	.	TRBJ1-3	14	TGCGCCAGCAGCCAATGGGGGCCTGGAAACACCATATATTTT	CASSQWGPGNTIYF
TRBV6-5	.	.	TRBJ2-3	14	TGTGCCAGCAGAAGCGGTTATCACACAGATACGCAGTATTTT	CASRSGYHTDTQYF
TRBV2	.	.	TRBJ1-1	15	TGTGCCAGCAGTGAAGCTGGGGGGGGTTTGGCTGAAGCTTTCTTT	CASSEAGGGLAEAFF
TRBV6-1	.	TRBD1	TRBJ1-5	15	TGTGCCAGCAATGAAGGGACAGGGGGAAGTCAGCCCCAGCATTTT	CASNEGTGGSQPQHF
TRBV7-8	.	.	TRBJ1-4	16	TGTGCCAGCAGCCCTAAACCGGGACGGAATAATGAAAAACTGTTTTTT	CASSPKPGRNNEKLFF
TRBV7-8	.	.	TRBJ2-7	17	TGTGCCAGCAGCTTAGGGCGGGGTGACAGGAGAACCTACGAGCAGTACTTC	CASSLGRGDRRTYEQYF
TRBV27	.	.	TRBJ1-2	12	TGTGCCAGCAGTTTCGAGGGAGGTGGCTACACCTTC	CASSFEGGGYTF
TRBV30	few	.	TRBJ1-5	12	TGTGCCTGGAGCCGAAGCAATCAGCCCCAGCATTTT	CAWSRSNQPQHF
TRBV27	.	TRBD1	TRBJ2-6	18	TGTGCCAGCAGCTACCGCGGGACAGGGGAGGCTGGGGCCAACGTCCTGACTTTC	CASSYRGTGEAGANVLTF
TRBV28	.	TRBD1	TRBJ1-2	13	TGTGCCAGCAGTTTACGAGGGGGCGGTGGCTACACCTTC	CASSLRGGGGYTF
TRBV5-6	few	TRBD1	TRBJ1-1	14	TGTGCCAGCAGCTTAGGGGGCGCGGTCCCTGAAGCTTTCTTT	CASSLGGAVPEAFF
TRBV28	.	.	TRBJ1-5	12	TGTGCCTCTGGGACACCCGGGCAGCCCCAGCATTTT	CASGTPGQPQHF
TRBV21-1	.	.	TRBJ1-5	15	TGTGCCAGCAGCAAAGCGCTCTGTAGCAATCAGCCCCAGCATTTT	CASSKALCSNQPQHF
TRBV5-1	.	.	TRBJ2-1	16	TGCGCCAGCAGCCCGGGGGGCAGGGGTGAATACAATGAGCAGTTCTTC	CASSPGGRGEYNEQFF
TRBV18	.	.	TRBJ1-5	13	TGTGCCAGCTCAGGCGGTTACAATCAGCCCCAGCATTTT	CASSGGYNQPQHF
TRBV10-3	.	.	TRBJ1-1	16	TGTGCCATCAGTGAAGGGGATCCAGGCCCCTTTGGCGAAGCTTTCTTT	CAISEGDPGPFGEAFF
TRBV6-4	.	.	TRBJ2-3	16	TGTGCCAGCAGTGACTCGATCGCAACTAGCACAGATACGCAGTATTTT	CASSDSIATSTDTQYF
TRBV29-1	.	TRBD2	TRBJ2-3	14	TGCAGCGTCCCTGTAAGCGGGGGGGCAAATACGCAGTATTTT	CSVPVSGGANTQYF
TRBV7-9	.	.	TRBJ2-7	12	TGTGCCAGCAGCCCCCAGCCCTACGAGCAGTACTTC	CASSPQPYEQYF
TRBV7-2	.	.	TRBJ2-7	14	TGTGCCAGCAGCTTAGAGGGCCCATCCTACGAGCAGTACTTC	CASSLEGPSYEQYF
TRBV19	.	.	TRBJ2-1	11	TGTGCCAGTACGTTCTACAATGAGCAGTTCTTC	CASTFYNEQFF
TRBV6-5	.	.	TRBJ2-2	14	TGTGCCAGCAGTTACTCGTTTAACACCGGGGAGCTGTTTTTT	CASSYSFNTGELFF
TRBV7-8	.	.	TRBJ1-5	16	TGTGCCAGCAGCTTAGAGGGTCCAACTAGCAATCAGCCCCAGCATTTT	CASSLEGPTSNQPQHF
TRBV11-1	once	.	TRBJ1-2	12	TGTGCCAGCAGCTTAGAGCAGGGGGGCTACACCTTC	CASSLEQGGYTF
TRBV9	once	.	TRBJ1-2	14	TGTGCCAGCAGCGCTGCCCCGGGGCTCTATGGCTACACCTTC	CASSAAPGLYGYTF